This is a list of T cell receptor beta chains from one sample in a study of T cells in Graves' hyperthyroidism and ophthalmopathy. TCRdb re-analysed the multiplex PCR reads in MiXCR, keeping a single row per CDR3 protein. The sample consists of about 210,000 distinct CDR3 sequences, around 16% of them appearing once. The sample consisted of blood. Receptors originate from a man aged 35-49 years with Graves' hyperthyroidism. The CDR3 runs from the conserved cysteine through the conserved F or W. A D gene is named only where the DNA matches it firmly. Some rows mark clone size as missing; the rest say once, few, many or name a class of expanded clone.

J gene: TRBJ1-2; V gene: TRBV20-1; clone size: many; D gene: NA; CDR3 DNA: TGCAGTGCGATTGGGGGGGACGGCTACACCTTC; CDR3 protein: CSAIGGDGYTF
J gene: TRBJ2-5; V gene: TRBV28; clone size: few; D gene: TRBD2; CDR3 DNA: TGTGCCAGCAGTTTATTAGGGCGGAGCGGGGGGCCTGAGACCCAGTACTTC; CDR3 protein: CASSLLGRSGGPETQYF
J gene: TRBJ1-5; V gene: TRBV4-3; clone size: few; D gene: NA; CDR3 DNA: TGCGCCAGCAGCCAAGTTCTATCAGGGTACAATCAGCCCCAGCATTTT; CDR3 protein: CASSQVLSGYNQPQHF
J gene: TRBJ2-1; V gene: TRBV5-6; clone size: many; D gene: NA; CDR3 DNA: TGTGCCAGCAGCGGATCCACAGGGTCCCTCTACAATGAGCAGTTCTTC; CDR3 protein: CASSGSTGSLYNEQFF
J gene: TRBJ1-1; V gene: TRBV7-2; clone size: many; D gene: NA; CDR3 DNA: TGTGCCAGCAGCTCCAGGGAAGCGGACACTGAAGCTTTCTTT; CDR3 protein: CASSSREADTEAFF
J gene: TRBJ1-5; V gene: TRBV10-3; clone size: many; D gene: NA; CDR3 DNA: TGTGCCATCAGTGATTTAGGTGGCAATCAGCCCCAGCATTTT; CDR3 protein: CAISDLGGNQPQHF
J gene: TRBJ2-7; V gene: TRBV20-1; clone size: many; D gene: NA; CDR3 DNA: TGCAGTGCTAGAGATCTAGGAGGTCGGGGCTACGAGCAGTACTTC; CDR3 protein: CSARDLGGRGYEQYF
J gene: TRBJ1-1; V gene: TRBV10-3; clone size: few; D gene: NA; CDR3 DNA: TGTGCCATCAGTGAGTCAACGGGCAACACTGAAGCTTTCTTT; CDR3 protein: CAISESTGNTEAFF
J gene: TRBJ1-6; V gene: TRBV2; clone size: many; D gene: NA; CDR3 DNA: TGTGCCAACAGCTTACCATCCAATTCACCCCTCCACTTT; CDR3 protein: CANSLPSNSPLHF
J gene: TRBJ1-5; V gene: TRBV27; clone size: NA; D gene: NA; CDR3 DNA: TGTGCCAGCAGTGGGGGCAGGAATCAGCCCCAGCATTTT; CDR3 protein: CASSGGRNQPQHF
J gene: TRBJ1-3; V gene: TRBV3-1; clone size: NA; D gene: NA; CDR3 DNA: TGTGCCAGCACCCCGGGGAGGGCCGGAAACACCATATATTTT; CDR3 protein: CASTPGRAGNTIYF
J gene: TRBJ2-7; V gene: TRBV20-1; clone size: many; D gene: NA; CDR3 DNA: TGCAGTGCTAGAGAGGCCCCGCGGGAGCAGTACTTC; CDR3 protein: CSAREAPREQYF
J gene: TRBJ1-5; V gene: TRBV28; clone size: many; D gene: NA; CDR3 DNA: TGTGCCAGCACCCCCGGAGGGGCAGGGGTCAATCAGCCCCAGCATTTT; CDR3 protein: CASTPGGAGVNQPQHF
J gene: TRBJ2-2; V gene: TRBV6-1; clone size: many; D gene: TRBD1; CDR3 DNA: TGTGCCAGCAGGACGGGACAGTACACCGGGGAGCTGTTTTTT; CDR3 protein: CASRTGQYTGELFF
J gene: TRBJ2-5; V gene: TRBV4-2; clone size: many; D gene: NA; CDR3 DNA: TGTGCCAGCAGCCAAGAATTCCGCCAAGAGACCCAGTACTTC; CDR3 protein: CASSQEFRQETQYF
J gene: TRBJ1-2; V gene: TRBV20-1; clone size: many; D gene: NA; CDR3 DNA: TGCAGTGCTATCCACCGCGAACAGGCGATTTATGGCTACACCTTC; CDR3 protein: CSAIHREQAIYGYTF
J gene: TRBJ1-6; V gene: TRBV20-1; clone size: many; D gene: TRBD1; CDR3 DNA: TGCAGTGCTAGAGTTCTGACAGGGGTCGGGGATTCACCCCTCCACTTT; CDR3 protein: CSARVLTGVGDSPLHF
J gene: TRBJ2-7; V gene: TRBV4-3; clone size: few; D gene: NA; CDR3 DNA: TGCGCCAGCAGCCAAGAGGTCAGTAGCTACGAGCAGTACTTC; CDR3 protein: CASSQEVSSYEQYF
J gene: TRBJ1-2; V gene: TRBV9; clone size: many; D gene: NA; CDR3 DNA: TGTGCCAGCAGCGGAGAACCGCGGGGCTACACCTTC; CDR3 protein: CASSGEPRGYTF
J gene: TRBJ1-5; V gene: TRBV18; clone size: many; D gene: NA; CDR3 DNA: TGTGCCAGTCGGGACGTCAATAGCAATCAGCCCCAGCATTTT; CDR3 protein: CASRDVNSNQPQHF
J gene: TRBJ1-5; V gene: TRBV4-3; clone size: NA; D gene: NA; CDR3 DNA: TGCGCCAGCAGCCAAGATGTGCGGCAGCCCCAGCATTTT; CDR3 protein: CASSQDVRQPQHF
J gene: TRBJ2-5; V gene: TRBV20-1; clone size: once; D gene: NA; CDR3 DNA: TGCAGTGCTCGTACACCAGGGTCTGGGGATTGGCAAGAGACCCAGTACTTC; CDR3 protein: CSARTPGSGDWQETQYF
J gene: TRBJ2-7; V gene: TRBV27; clone size: many; D gene: NA; CDR3 DNA: TGTGCCAGCAGTTCCCAGGGTACCTACGAGCAGTACTTC; CDR3 protein: CASSSQGTYEQYF
J gene: TRBJ1-2; V gene: TRBV10-3; clone size: NA; D gene: NA; CDR3 DNA: TGTGCCATCAGTGAGGGACGAACGGAAGGCGGCTACACCTTC; CDR3 protein: CAISEGRTEGGYTF
J gene: TRBJ2-3; V gene: TRBV5-1; clone size: few; D gene: NA; CDR3 DNA: TGCGCCAGCAGCTTGTATAGCACAGATACGCAGTATTTT; CDR3 protein: CASSLYSTDTQYF
J gene: TRBJ2-7; V gene: TRBV9; clone size: many; D gene: NA; CDR3 DNA: TGTGCCAGCAGCGTAACCTTGGGGGGTTACGAGCAGTACTTC; CDR3 protein: CASSVTLGGYEQYF
J gene: TRBJ1-1; V gene: TRBV6-2/TRBV6-3; clone size: NA; D gene: TRBD1; CDR3 DNA: TGTGCCAGCAGATTTGGGACAGGGACAACTGAAGCTTTCTTT; CDR3 protein: CASRFGTGTTEAFF
J gene: TRBJ1-1; V gene: TRBV12-3/TRBV12-4; clone size: NA; D gene: TRBD1; CDR3 DNA: TGTGCCAGCAGTTCCGGTACGGACAGGGTGGCCACTGAAGCTTTCTTT; CDR3 protein: CASSSGTDRVATEAFF
J gene: TRBJ1-3; V gene: TRBV3-1; clone size: many; D gene: NA; CDR3 DNA: TGTGCCAGCAGCCAAGTTTTTGCAGTCGGAAACACCATATATTTT; CDR3 protein: CASSQVFAVGNTIYF
J gene: TRBJ1-6; V gene: TRBV2; clone size: many; D gene: NA; CDR3 DNA: TGTGCCAGCACCCTGAGCCACAGGGCCAATTCACCCCTCCACTTT; CDR3 protein: CASTLSHRANSPLHF
J gene: TRBJ2-7; V gene: TRBV18; clone size: many; D gene: TRBD1; CDR3 DNA: TGTGCCAGCTCATTCCGGGACAGAAAATACGAGCAGTACTTC; CDR3 protein: CASSFRDRKYEQYF
J gene: TRBJ2-1; V gene: TRBV29-1; clone size: many; D gene: NA; CDR3 DNA: TGCAGCGTAGGGACTCTCTCCTACAATGAGCAGTTCTTC; CDR3 protein: CSVGTLSYNEQFF
J gene: TRBJ2-3; V gene: TRBV24-1; clone size: many; D gene: TRBD2; CDR3 DNA: TGTGCCACCAGTGGAGGTAGCGGGGGGGGCACAGATACGCAGTATTTT; CDR3 protein: CATSGGSGGGTDTQYF
J gene: TRBJ2-1; V gene: TRBV4-3; clone size: NA; D gene: NA; CDR3 DNA: TGCGCCAGCAGCCAAGTAACCCACAATGAGCAGTTCTTC; CDR3 protein: CASSQVTHNEQFF
J gene: TRBJ2-7; V gene: TRBV6-1; clone size: NA; D gene: NA; CDR3 DNA: TGTGCCAGCAGTCTTGACAGCTCCCACGAGCAGTACTTC; CDR3 protein: CASSLDSSHEQYF
J gene: TRBJ1-2; V gene: TRBV5-1; clone size: few; D gene: NA; CDR3 DNA: TGCGCCAGCAGCCGCGGTCCCGACGGCTACACCTTC; CDR3 protein: CASSRGPDGYTF
J gene: TRBJ2-1; V gene: TRBV7-9; clone size: many; D gene: NA; CDR3 DNA: TGTGCCAGCAGCTTAGTATCCCGGGGGAATGAGCAGTTCTTC; CDR3 protein: CASSLVSRGNEQFF
J gene: TRBJ1-1; V gene: TRBV2; clone size: medium-sized; D gene: TRBD1; CDR3 DNA: TGTGGAACAAACCAGGGGCAGGGGGCGCGGACTGAAGCTTTCTTT; CDR3 protein: CGTNQGQGARTEAFF
J gene: TRBJ2-7; V gene: TRBV19; clone size: few; D gene: TRBD1; CDR3 DNA: TGTGCCAGTAGCTTCAGGGGGTCCTACGAGCAGTACTTC; CDR3 protein: CASSFRGSYEQYF
J gene: TRBJ1-1; V gene: TRBV11-1; clone size: NA; D gene: NA; CDR3 DNA: TGTGCCAGCAGCTTCGATCCCCGACAGGACCTCACTGAAGCTTTCTTT; CDR3 protein: CASSFDPRQDLTEAFF
J gene: TRBJ2-1; V gene: TRBV5-1; clone size: many; D gene: TRBD1; CDR3 DNA: TGCGCCAGCAGCTTACTTCCCGGGACAGGGATGTACAATGAGCAGTTCTTC; CDR3 protein: CASSLLPGTGMYNEQFF
J gene: TRBJ2-1; V gene: TRBV9; clone size: NA; D gene: NA; CDR3 DNA: TGTGCCAGCAGCGGCAGGGACACGGACGTCGGTGAGCAGTTCTTC; CDR3 protein: CASSGRDTDVGEQFF